The clone carrying this T cell receptor beta chain was counted at least ten times. What it binds is unknown. The data originate from a study of blood T cells in healthy people across ages. For the study at large: Researchers report that template switching captured about one barcoded beta molecule per two T cells.

The use of a sample-barcoded 5' primer and a J-beta primer mix characterized a second PCR of roughly 7 to 11 cycles. The authors tagged each cDNA molecule using a template-switch adaptor with 12 random nucleotides. TCRdb re-called the 5' RACE reads with MiXCR, one entry per CDR3 protein. The sample has fewer than 700,000 distinct CDR3 sequences, 40% to 50% seen once. Findings and caveats of the study: TCR beta diversity correlated strongly with naive T cell percentage.

The CDR3 is 14 amino acids. In germline, CDR1 is MNHEY, CDR2 SVGEGT. Trimming removed 5 bases from V and 2 bases from J, with 12 bases in between. The sample taken for sequencing was blood. The chain employs TRBV6-2 or TRBV6-3 and TRBJ1-2, with D unresolved. The clonotype originates from a man older than 75 in good health. CDR3 residues: CASSPWLGNYGYTF. Written as DNA, the CDR3 is TGTGCCAGCAGTCCATGGTTGGGAAACTATGGCTACACCTTC.